The source of this T cell receptor beta chain is a study of blood T cell repertoires in COVID-19. Study details: The samples span acute and convalescent COVID-19 from the United States, Italy and Spain. T cells, B-cell-depleted T cells, or PBMCs supplied cDNA or gDNA.

In the original workflow: Estimation of nucleated cell counts was performed using reference gene primer amplification. TCRdb's copy holds only in-frame clones and misses some; the assay was immunoSEQ multiplex PCR. Clonal size and the V and J genes are those of that table, whereas D and trimming came from the DNA. Among approximately 120,000 clones listed, 83% were seen once. With 0 bases removed from V and 8 bases from J, the gap between germline ends came to 13 bases. Germline V gives CDR1 MNHEY, CDR2 SVGAGI. The CDR3 is made up of 14 amino acids. Specimen: peripheral blood. This chain joins TRBV6-5 and TRBJ1-2; D not certain. This clonotype originated in a woman aged 55-69 years with acute or convalescent COVID-19. CDR3 region: CASSYSDARGGYTF. The CDR3, as DNA: TGTGCCAGCAGTTACTCCGACGCCCGAGGGGGCTACACCTTC.